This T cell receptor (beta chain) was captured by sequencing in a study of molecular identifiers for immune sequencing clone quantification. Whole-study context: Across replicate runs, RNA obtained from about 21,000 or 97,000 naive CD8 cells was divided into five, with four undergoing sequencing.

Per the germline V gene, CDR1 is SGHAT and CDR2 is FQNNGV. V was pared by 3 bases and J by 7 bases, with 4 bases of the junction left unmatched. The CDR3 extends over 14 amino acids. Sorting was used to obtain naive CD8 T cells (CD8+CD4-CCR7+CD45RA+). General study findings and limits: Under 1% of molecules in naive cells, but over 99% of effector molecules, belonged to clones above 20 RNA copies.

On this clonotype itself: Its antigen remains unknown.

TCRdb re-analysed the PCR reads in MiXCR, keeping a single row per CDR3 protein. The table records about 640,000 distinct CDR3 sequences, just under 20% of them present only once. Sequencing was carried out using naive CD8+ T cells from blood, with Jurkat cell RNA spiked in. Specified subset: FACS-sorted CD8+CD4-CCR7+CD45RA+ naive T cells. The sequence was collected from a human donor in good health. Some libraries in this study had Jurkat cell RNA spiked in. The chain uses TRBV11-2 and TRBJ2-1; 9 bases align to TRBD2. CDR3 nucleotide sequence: TGTGCCAGCAGCTTTCGCGGGGGGGGGAATGAGCAGTTCTTC. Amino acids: CASSFRGGGNEQFF.